Below are 28 T cell receptor beta chains sequenced from a single sample in a study of beta chain features in type 1 diabetes. Study-level findings and limits: Significant though moderate, a shortening of TCRB CDR3s appeared in all four CD4+ subsets of Type 1 diabetes patients.

These receptors are not linked to any known antigen. Reverse transcribing all isolated RNA meant expressed TCRB transcripts were sequenced. Repertoires were generated with immunoSEQ multiplex PCR, while TCRdb's copy carries only in-frame clones and drops some. The top ten clones hold 0.02% to 0.025% of a sample with hundreds of thousands of clones, around 15% of them seen once. The sample taken for sequencing was naive CD4+ T cells from blood. The receptors stem from a man younger than 35 with type 1 diabetes.

The V gene is TRBV29-1, the J gene TRBJ1-5, with TRBD1 as a possible D gene (5 bases). The CDR3 consists of 14 residues. Between the trimmed V and J ends, which lost 5 bases and 6 bases, there was a span of 17 bases. The germline gives CDR1 SQVTM, CDR2 ANQGSEA. CDR3 coding DNA: TGCAGCGTTCTAGAGGGGAGGGAAGCTCAGCCCCAGCATTTT. Its protein is CSVLEGREAQPQHF.

This clone was counted only a few times. This chain connects TRBV9 to TRBJ1-3; D might be TRBD1 (5 bases). This CDR3 is built from 15 residues. The germline V gene has CDR1 SGDLS and CDR2 YYNGEE. Trimming removed 3 bases from V and 1 base from J, with 11 bases in between. CDR3 sequence: CASSASQGSGNTIYF. The CDR3 nucleotides are TGTGCCAGCAGCGCCTCTCAGGGTTCTGGAAACACCATATATTTT.

This clone was detected only a few times. The chain carries TRBV25-1 and TRBJ2-1, with a tentative D call TRBD1 (6 bases). Germline V gives CDR1 MGHDK, CDR2 SYGVNS. V dropped 4 bases and J dropped 0 bases, with 13 bases sitting between them. CDR3 length: 16 residues. CDR3 loop: CASSVNRVLSYNEQFF. The CDR3 DNA follows: TGTGCCAGCAGTGTAAACAGGGTCCTCTCCTACAATGAGCAGTTCTTC.

CDR3 sequence: CASSPTGSWDSPLHF. CDR3 coding DNA: TGTGCCAGCAGTCCCACTGGTTCCTGGGATTCACCCCTCCACTTT. The chain recombines TRBV6-5 with TRBJ1-6; D call uncertain. The germline V and J ends were trimmed by 5 bases and 8 bases, with 16 bases remaining between them. Germline V gene data show CDR1 as MNHEY and CDR2 as SVGAGI. The length of the CDR3 is 15 residues.

This clone appeared a few times. The V gene is TRBV30, the J gene TRBJ1-2; D not certain. Germline CDR1 is GTSNPN and CDR2 is SVGIG (reference sequence). V gave up 0 bases and J gave up 1 base, with 12 bases separating them. This CDR3 has 15 amino acids. CDR3 in amino acids: CAWSVLGLNNYGYTF. CDR3 nucleotides: TGTGCCTGGAGTGTACTCGGGCTTAATAACTATGGCTACACCTTC.

The gene calls are TRBV30 and TRBJ1-5, with a possible D match to TRBD1 (6 bases). The germline CDR1 and CDR2 sequences are GTSNPN and SVGIG (reference sequence). This CDR3 is 16 amino acids long. The V and J ends lost 0 bases and 0 bases respectively, with 12 bases between them. As DNA, the CDR3 is TGTGCCTGGAGTGTTCCCAGGGGAGATAGCAATCAGCCCCAGCATTTT. Its protein product is CAWSVPRGDSNQPQHF.

This clone was detected a few times. The rearrangement links TRBV7-2 to TRBJ2-1; TRBD2 matches at 10 bases. The CDR3 length is 15 residues. Per germline, CDR1 SGHTA and CDR2 FQGNSA. Germline trimming cut 1 base from V and 13 bases from J; bases unmatched to any gene: 10. The chain's CDR3 is CASSLVRSGGANQFF. CDR3 bases: TGTGCCAGCAGCTTAGTTCGGAGCGGGGGGGCAAATCAGTTCTTC.

The V call is TRBV18, the J call TRBJ2-5; D might be TRBD1 (5 bases). Germline V gene data show CDR1 as KGHSH and CDR2 as LQKENI. The CDR3 contains 13 residues. The V end lost 0 bases, the J end lost 7 bases, and 9 bases lay between the germline ends. CDR3 sequence: CASSPPGVVTQYF. CDR3 nucleotide sequence: TGTGCCAGCTCACCACCAGGGGTTGTGACCCAGTACTTC.

This clone has only a few counts. The chain joins TRBV5-4 to TRBJ1-4; D unresolved. V lost 1 base, J lost 8 bases, and 9 bases lay in between. There are 13 residues in the CDR3. Looked up from germline, CDR1 is SGHNT and CDR2 is YYREEE (reference sequence). CDR3 DNA: TGTGCCAGCAGCTTGTTTACAGAGGAAAAACTGTTTTTT. Its protein is CASSLFTEEKLFF.

The chain couples TRBV6-6 to TRBJ2-3; a possible D gene is TRBD2 (5 bases). Per the germline V gene, CDR1 is MNHNY and CDR2 is SVGAGI (reference sequence). This CDR3 has 15 residues. Trimming removed 2 bases from V and 6 bases from J, with 15 bases in between. The CDR3 sequence is CASSYGLPDSDTQYF. CDR3 DNA sequence: TGTGCCAGCAGTTACGGACTCCCGGATTCGGATACGCAGTATTTT.

This clone came up a few times. The chain employs TRBV29-1 and TRBJ2-6; D is ambiguous. Germline V gene lookup returns CDR1 SQVTM and CDR2 ANQGSEA. V was trimmed by 1 base and J by 4 bases, leaving 11 bases between them. The CDR3 is 15 amino acids. CDR3 DNA: TGCAGCGTTGAAGTAGTTGAGACAGGGGCCAACGTCCTGACTTTC. As protein: CSVEVVETGANVLTF.

The J gene is TRBJ1-2, the V gene TRBV6-5; D call uncertain. This CDR3 has 14 amino acids. CDR1 and CDR2 from the germline V gene are MNHEY and SVGAGI. Trimming took 4 bases from V and 4 from J, leaving 13 bases between them. The CDR3 DNA sequence: TGTGCCAGCAGTTCCTCAGGAAGGAGCTATGGCTACACCTTC. It codes for CASSSSGRSYGYTF.

In this sample, this clone turned up a few times. The rearrangement uses TRBV6-1 and TRBJ1-2, with 7 bases fitting TRBD1. CDR3 size: 13 residues. V lost 5 bases and J lost 4; bases outside the gene matches: 4. Germline V gives CDR1 MNHNS, CDR2 SASEGT. CDR3 region: CASSTTGSYGYTF. Here the CDR3 DNA reads TGTGCCAGCAGTACGACAGGGAGCTATGGCTACACCTTC.

This clone was counted ten times or more. The rearrangement links TRBV7-3 to TRBJ2-1; D not certain. The CDR3 covers 13 residues. Germline loops: CDR1 SGHTA, CDR2 FQGTGA. V was trimmed by 5 bases and J by 7 bases, leaving 12 bases between them. In nucleotides, the CDR3 is TGTGCCAGCAGCCAACGTAGTGGGAATGAGCAGTTCTTC. The encoded protein is CASSQRSGNEQFF.

This clone was recorded a few times. The genes are TRBV19 and TRBJ2-1; D gene ambiguous. The V and J ends lost 8 bases and 7 bases respectively, with 15 bases between them. Germline-derived CDR1 and CDR2 are LNHDA and SQIVND (reference sequence). This CDR3 has 13 amino acids. The CDR3 sequence is CASDQPAANEQFF. CDR3 nucleotide sequence: TGTGCCAGTGACCAGCCGGCGGCTAATGAGCAGTTCTTC.

V is TRBV5-6 and J is TRBJ1-3, with 9 bases identical to TRBD1. The CDR3 runs to 15 residues. V shed 4 bases, J shed 2 bases, and the junction held 4 bases outside the gene matches. The germline V gene has CDR1 SGHDT and CDR2 YYEEEE. The CDR3 nucleotides are TGTGCCAGCAGCGCCGGGACAGGGACTGGAAACACCATATATTTT. Residues: CASSAGTGTGNTIYF.

The chain links TRBV2 to TRBJ2-5, with D perhaps matching TRBD2 (5 bases). Germline-derived CDR1 and CDR2 are SNHLY and FYNNEI. The V gene lost 3 bases and the J gene lost 2 bases, with 7 bases spanning the gap. The CDR3 contains 13 residues. The CDR3 bases are TGTGCCAGCAGTGAGCAGCGGCAAGAGACCCAGTACTTC. Translation: CASSEQRQETQYF.

J is TRBJ2-5 and V is TRBV7-9, with D unclear. V lost 2 bases to trimming and J lost 5 bases, with 12 bases between them. Germline-derived CDR1 and CDR2 are SEHNR and FQNEAQ (reference sequence). The length of the CDR3 is 14 residues. For the CDR3, the DNA is TGTGCCAGCAGCTTATCTGAAGGGTTCGAGACCCAGTACTTC. As protein: CASSLSEGFETQYF.

The chain is built from TRBV30 and TRBJ1-5, with D unresolved. This CDR3 contains 13 residues. Germline-derived CDR1 and CDR2 are GTSNPN and SVGIG (reference sequence). V dropped 4 bases and J dropped 7 bases, with 14 bases sitting between them. The CDR3 DNA follows: TGTGCCTGGACCTCCTCCGGGGAACAGCCCCAGCATTTT. Its translation is CAWTSSGEQPQHF. Using reference TRBV30 and TRBJ1-5 for the parts outside the CDR3, the full variable domain is SQTIHQWPATLVQPVGSPLSLECTVEGTSNPNLYWYRQAAGRGLQLLFYSVGIGQISSEVPQNLSASRPQDRQFILSSKKLLLSDSGFYLCAWTSSGEQPQHFGDGTRLSIL.

This clone was observed a handful of times. This chain uses TRBV9 with TRBJ1-3; weak D call: TRBD1 (6 bases). The germline V gene has CDR1 SGDLS and CDR2 YYNGEE. V lost 3 bases to trimming and J lost 0 bases, with 10 bases between them. CDR3 length: 15 residues. CDR3 sequence: CASSAARGSGNTIYF. The CDR3 DNA follows: TGTGCCAGCAGCGCGGCCAGGGGCTCTGGAAACACCATATATTTT. Full variable domain (missing parts from reference TRBV9 and TRBJ1-3): DSGVTQTPKHLITATGQRVTLRCSPRSGDLSVYWYQQSLDQGLQFLIQYYNGEERAKGNILERFSAQQFPDLHSELNLSSLELGDSALYFCASSAARGSGNTIYFGEGSWLTVV.

The gene calls are TRBV19 and TRBJ2-2; no clear D. The CDR3 runs 12 residues. Germline lookup yields CDR1 LNHDA and CDR2 SQIVND (reference sequence). V lost 8 bases, J lost 7 bases, and 11 bases lay in between. Here the CDR3 DNA reads TGTGCCAGTGGATACAAGGACGGGGAGCTGTTTTTT. As protein: CASGYKDGELFF. Supplemented by reference TRBV19 and TRBJ2-2, the full variable domain reads DGGITQSPKYLFRKEGQNVTLSCEQNLNHDAMYWYRQDPGQGLRLIYYSQIVNDFQKGDIAEGYSVSREKKESFPLTVTSAQKNPTAFYLCASGYKDGELFFGEGSRLTVL.

This clone has only a few counts. J is TRBJ2-1 and V is TRBV6-5, with 11 bases aligning to TRBD2. V shed 5 bases, J shed 8 bases, and the junction held 8 bases outside the gene matches. Germline-derived CDR1 and CDR2 are MNHEY and SVGAGI. The CDR3 spans 15 residues. In nucleotides, the CDR3 is TGTGCCAGCAGTCACCCTAGCGGGGGGACAGATGAGCAGTTCTTC. Encoded protein: CASSHPSGGTDEQFF.

In its sample, this clone was seen a few times. The genes are TRBV5-1 and TRBJ1-1; D remains ambiguous. CDR1 and CDR2 (germline): SGHRS, YFSETQ. The ends were cut back, 4 bases at V and 4 bases at J, with 17 bases in the middle. CDR3 size: 15 residues. CDR3 DNA: TGCGCCAGCAGCCTGGCGGACGGCTTAGGCACTGAAGCTTTCTTT. This gives the protein CASSLADGLGTEAFF.

The chain uses TRBV28 and TRBJ2-7; tentative D call: TRBD1 (5 bases). The V gene lost 8 bases and the J gene lost 5 bases, with 10 bases spanning the gap. CDR1 MDHEN and CDR2 SYDVKM come from the germline V gene. This CDR3 contains 11 residues. DNA of the CDR3: TGTGCCAGCCTTAGGGGTCACGAGCAGTACTTC. As protein: CASLRGHEQYF.

This clone has more than one count but fewer than ten. The chain combines TRBV27 with TRBJ2-7, with TRBD1 matching 9 bases. CDR3 length: 15 residues. Losses at the gene ends were 6 bases for V and 6 bases for J; bases not matched to a gene: 12. Germline V gene data show CDR1 as MNHEY and CDR2 as SMNVEV (reference sequence). The CDR3 region is CASSSFGQGFPEQYF. CDR3 DNA: TGTGCCAGCAGCTCGTTCGGACAGGGGTTCCCCGAGCAGTACTTC.

The chain has TRBV29-1 and TRBJ2-7, with TRBD2 matching over 7 bases. V gave up 7 bases and J gave up 0 bases; unmatched junction bases: 12. The CDR3 runs 15 residues. Germline values: CDR1 SQVTM, CDR2 ANQGSEA. CDR3 amino acids: CSAQRGGDLSYEQYF. In nucleotides, the CDR3 is TGCAGCGCCCAACGGGGAGGGGATCTCTCCTACGAGCAGTACTTC.

There are a few counts of this clone. Other DNA sequences within the sample encode an identical CDR3. The J gene is TRBJ1-1, the V gene TRBV7-9; a weak D match, TRBD1 (5 bases). V lost 1 base and J lost 0, with 6 bases in between. The CDR3 has 14 residues. Germline-derived CDR1 and CDR2 are SEHNR and FQNEAQ (reference sequence). The CDR3 protein is CASSLGQMNTEAFF. The CDR3 nucleotides are TGTGCCAGCAGCTTAGGACAGATGAACACTGAAGCTTTCTTT.

CDR3 coding DNA: TGTGCCAGCAGATCGCAACAGGGGTTGAGTGAAAAACTGTTTTTT. The encoded protein is CASRSQQGLSEKLFF. This chain connects TRBV6-5 to TRBJ1-4, with TRBD1 identical over 7 bases. The CDR3 extends over 15 amino acids. Germline V gives CDR1 MNHEY, CDR2 SVGAGI. V was pared by 6 bases and J by 7 bases, with 11 bases of the junction left unmatched.